This is a list of T cell receptor beta chains from one sample in a study of T cells in Graves' hyperthyroidism and ophthalmopathy. TCRdb redid the calling of the multiplex PCR reads with MiXCR, one entry per CDR3 protein. The sample contains 700,000 or so distinct CDR3 sequences, about 15% of which appear only once. Sequencing was performed on blood. The receptor source for this set is a woman aged 45-60 years with Graves' ophthalmopathy. CDR3s include the opening cysteine and the closing phenylalanine or tryptophan. A D gene is named only where the DNA matches it firmly. Rows give clone size only sometimes, using once, few, many, or a class for an expanded clone.

j_call clone_size d_call v_call cdr3_aa cdr3_nt
TRBJ2-1 NA NA TRBV15 CATSGSLDEQFF TGTGCCACCAGCGGTAGTTTAGATGAGCAGTTCTTC
TRBJ2-1 NA TRBD2 TRBV5-4 CASSWGLLAGGGGYNEQFF TGTGCCAGCAGCTGGGGGCTCCTAGCGGGAGGAGGAGGTTACAATGAGCAGTTCTTC
TRBJ2-1 NA TRBD1 TRBV7-9 CASSPTGGLDNEQFF TGTGCCAGCAGCCCGACAGGGGGGTTAGACAATGAGCAGTTCTTC
TRBJ2-3 few TRBD2 TRBV5-5 CASTLGGAGVSDTQYF TGTGCCAGCACCTTGGGAGGAGCGGGAGTCTCAGATACGCAGTATTTT
TRBJ1-5 NA NA TRBV6-1 CASTRLGNQPQHF TGTGCCAGTACGCGGCTGGGAAATCAGCCCCAGCATTTT
TRBJ1-2 NA NA TRBV4-1 CASSRAGTNYGYTF TGCGCCAGCAGTCGAGCCGGGACCAACTATGGCTACACCTTC
TRBJ1-1 many NA TRBV2 CASNRALTEAFF TGTGCCAGCAATAGGGCTCTAACTGAAGCTTTCTTT
TRBJ2-2 NA TRBD2 TRBV4-2 CASSQIRKREFPGELFF TGTGCCAGCAGCCAGATTCGGAAGCGGGAGTTTCCCGGGGAGCTGTTTTTT
TRBJ2-3 many TRBD2 TRBV7-2 CASSLARLAGGYLADTQYF TGTGCCAGCAGCTTAGCGCGGTTAGCGGGAGGGTATCTCGCAGATACGCAGTATTTT
TRBJ2-5 many NA TRBV10-3 CAISELERETQYF TGTGCCATCAGTGAACTAGAAAGGGAGACCCAGTACTTC
TRBJ2-7 NA NA TRBV20-1 CSAKSASEYEQYF TGCAGTGCTAAGTCGGCCTCGGAGTACGAGCAGTACTTC
TRBJ2-3 NA NA TRBV20-1 CSAFSWQGSDTQYF TGCAGTGCCTTCTCGTGGCAGGGGTCAGATACGCAGTATTTT
TRBJ2-4 many TRBD1 TRBV29-1 CSVDGGTGGIQYF TGCAGCGTTGATGGCGGGACAGGGGGGATTCAGTACTTC
TRBJ2-5 few TRBD2 TRBV6-5 CASSYGTSVQETQYF TGTGCCAGCAGTTACGGGACTAGCGTACAAGAGACCCAGTACTTC
TRBJ1-3 many NA TRBV27 CASSSLLSGNTIYF TGTGCCAGCAGTTCCCTCCTCAGTGGAAACACCATATATTTT
TRBJ2-7 NA TRBD2 TRBV20-1 CSARDLGGLTYEQYF TGCAGTGCTAGAGATTTGGGGGGGTTAACCTACGAGCAGTACTTC
TRBJ1-6 many NA TRBV11-1 CASSFLDRSSYNSPLHF TGTGCCAGCAGCTTCCTCGACAGGAGCTCCTATAATTCACCCCTCCACTTT
TRBJ2-1 many NA TRBV7-9 CASSPPAGKHYNEQFF TGTGCCAGCAGCCCCCCGGCCGGAAAACACTACAATGAGCAGTTCTTC